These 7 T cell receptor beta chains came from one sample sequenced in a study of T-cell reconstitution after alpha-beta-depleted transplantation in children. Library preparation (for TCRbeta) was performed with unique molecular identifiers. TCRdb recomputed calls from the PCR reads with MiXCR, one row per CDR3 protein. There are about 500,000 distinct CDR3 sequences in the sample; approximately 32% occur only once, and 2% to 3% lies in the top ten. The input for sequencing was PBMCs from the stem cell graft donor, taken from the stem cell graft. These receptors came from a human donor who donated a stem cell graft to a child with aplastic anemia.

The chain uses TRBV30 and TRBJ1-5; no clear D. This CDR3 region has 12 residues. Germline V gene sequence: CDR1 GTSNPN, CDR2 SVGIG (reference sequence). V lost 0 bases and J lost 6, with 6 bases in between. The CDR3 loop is CAWSVHGQPQHF. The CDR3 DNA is TGTGCCTGGAGTGTACACGGTCAGCCCCAGCATTTT.

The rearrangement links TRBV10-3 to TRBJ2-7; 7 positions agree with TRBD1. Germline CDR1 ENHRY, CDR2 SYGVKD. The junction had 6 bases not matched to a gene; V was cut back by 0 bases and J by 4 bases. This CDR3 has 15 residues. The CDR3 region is CAISESGRGRYEQYF. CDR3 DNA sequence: TGTGCCATCAGTGAGTCTGGCAGGGGGAGATACGAGCAGTACTTC.

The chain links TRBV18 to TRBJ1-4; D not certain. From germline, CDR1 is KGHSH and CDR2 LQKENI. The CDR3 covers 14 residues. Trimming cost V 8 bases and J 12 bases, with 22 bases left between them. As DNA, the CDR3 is TGTGCCAGCGCCACCGACGGCGGCGGCCTGGAACTGTTTTTT. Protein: CASATDGGGLELFF.

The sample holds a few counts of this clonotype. The CDR3 sequence is CASSLAPGQEEKLFF. The CDR3 DNA follows: TGCGCCAGCAGCTTGGCACCGGGACAGGAGGAAAAACTGTTTTTT. The genes are TRBV5-1 and TRBJ1-4; 8 positions agree with TRBD1. Looked up from germline, CDR1 is SGHRS and CDR2 is YFSETQ. Germline trimming cut 0 bases from V and 8 bases from J; bases unmatched to any gene: 6. CDR3 size: 15 residues. The full variable domain, completed using reference TRBV5-1 and TRBJ1-4, is KAGVTQTPRYLIKTRGQQVTLSCSPISGHRSVSWYQQTPGQGLQFLFEYFSETQRNKGNFPGRFSGRQFSNSRSEMNVSTLELGDSALYLCASSLAPGQEEKLFFGSGTQLSVL.

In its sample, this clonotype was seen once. The CDR3 reads CASSVGAGDADEQYF. CDR3 coding DNA: TGTGCCAGCAGCGTAGGGGCGGGAGATGCGGATGAGCAGTACTTC. This chain joins TRBV9 and TRBJ2-7; 7 bases are a match to TRBD2. V gave up 0 bases and J gave up 7 bases; unmatched junction bases: 10. Looked up from germline, CDR1 is SGDLS and CDR2 is YYNGEE. The CDR3 spans 15 residues.

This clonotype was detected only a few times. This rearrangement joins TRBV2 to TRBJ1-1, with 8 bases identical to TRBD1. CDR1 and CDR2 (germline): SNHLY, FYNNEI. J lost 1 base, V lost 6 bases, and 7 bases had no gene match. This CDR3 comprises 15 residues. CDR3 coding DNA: TGTGCCAGCAGCGTCGGACAGGGCGGGAACACTGAAGCTTTCTTT. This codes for CASSVGQGGNTEAFF.

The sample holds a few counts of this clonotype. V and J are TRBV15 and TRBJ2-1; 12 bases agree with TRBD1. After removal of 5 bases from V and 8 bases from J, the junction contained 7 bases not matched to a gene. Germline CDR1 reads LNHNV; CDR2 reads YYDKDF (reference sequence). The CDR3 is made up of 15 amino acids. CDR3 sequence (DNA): TGTGCCACCAGCCTCCCGGGACAGGGGGCTTATGAGCAGTTCTTC. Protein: CATSLPGQGAYEQFF. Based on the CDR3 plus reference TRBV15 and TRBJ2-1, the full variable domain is DAMVIQNPRYQVTQFGKPVTLSCSQTLNHNVMYWYQQKSSQAPKLLFHYYDKDFNNEADTPDNFQSRRPNTSFCFLDIRSPGLGDTAMYLCATSLPGQGAYEQFFGPGTRLTVL.